Listed here are 2 T cell receptor beta chains from one sample, sequenced in a study of blood T cell repertoires in COVID-19. The protocol was immunoSEQ multiplex PCR, while the TCRdb copy is restricted to in-frame clones and leaves out a portion. Here the sample spans some 400,000 clones, approximately 89% being singletons. Sequenced sample: peripheral blood. The receptors were gathered from a woman in her thirties with COVID-19, enrolled during active disease.

The rearrangement uses TRBV6-5 and TRBJ1-4; D perhaps matches TRBD1 (5 bases). Germline V CDR1 and CDR2: MNHEY, SVGAGI. The CDR3 runs to 15 residues. The V and J ends lost 7 bases and 4 bases respectively, with 16 bases between them. The CDR3 protein is CASIREGLGNEKLFF. The CDR3 coding sequence is TGTGCCAGCATCCGGGAGGGGCTGGGTAATGAAAAACTGTTTTTT.

V usage is TRBV2 and J usage is TRBJ1-3; D not resolved. Germline V gene lookup returns CDR1 SNHLY and CDR2 FYNNEI. V lost 1 base, J lost 2 bases, and 9 bases lay in between. CDR3 length: 15 amino acids. The CDR3 sequence: CASSEEASTGNTIYF. CDR3 sequence (DNA): TGTGCCAGCAGTGAAGAAGCGTCTACTGGAAACACCATATATTTT.